Each of the 18 T cell receptor beta chains below was sequenced from the same sample in a study of blood T cells in healthy people across ages. It was with a sample-barcoded 5' primer and a J-beta primer mix that a second PCR of about 6 to 11 cycles was run. TCRdb re-called the 5' RACE reads with MiXCR, one entry per CDR3 protein. The repertoire holds approximately 960,000 distinct CDR3 sequences, with about 29% as singletons. These same data were also listed under a study on T cells of mothers and their children.

The specimen sequenced was blood. These receptors were obtained from a woman in her thirties or forties in good health.

V usage is TRBV5-1 and J usage is TRBJ2-5, with 8 bases matching TRBD1. This CDR3 has 16 amino acids. V trimming: 6 bases; J trimming: 5 bases; junction bases outside the gene matches: 15. Germline V CDR1 and CDR2: SGHRS, YFSETQ. The CDR3, as DNA: TGCGCCAGCAACTTACAGGGGGGAATAAACGGGGAGACCCAGTACTTC. Its protein is CASNLQGGINGETQYF.

The chain has TRBV15 and TRBJ1-1; no clear D gene. The CDR3 has 14 amino acids. The V end was cut by 0 bases, the J end by 0 bases, with 5 bases between. Germline V CDR1 and CDR2: LNHNV, YYDKDF (reference sequence). The CDR3 region has the DNA TGTGCCACCAGCAGAGAGAAAATGAACACTGAAGCTTTCTTT. It specifies CATSREKMNTEAFF.

This clonotype turned up a few times. J is TRBJ1-2 and V is TRBV28; 7 bases fit TRBD1. The length of the CDR3 is 14 residues. Trimming removed 3 bases from V and 4 bases from J; junction bases left unmatched: 5. Germline V gene lookup returns CDR1 MDHEN and CDR2 SYDVKM. CDR3 in amino acids: CASSLEGAGYGYTF. The CDR3 DNA is TGTGCCAGCAGTTTGGAGGGGGCAGGCTATGGCTACACCTTC.

This clonotype was counted a few times. V and J are TRBV4-3 and TRBJ2-1; no definite D call. V lost 0 bases, J lost 5 bases, and 14 bases lay in between. The V gene's germline CDR1 is LGHNA and CDR2 YSLEER. CDR3 length: 16 amino acids. The CDR3 sequence is CASSQEGTYGDNEQFF. In nucleotides, the CDR3 is TGCGCCAGCAGCCAAGAAGGAACGTATGGGGACAATGAGCAGTTCTTC.

This clonotype was counted ten times or more. The chain has TRBV28 and TRBJ1-2, with TRBD1 identical over 11 bases. The germline CDR1 and CDR2 sequences are MDHEN and SYDVKM. V was pared by 5 bases and J by 7 bases, with 12 bases of the junction left unmatched. The CDR3 is 16 residues long. DNA of the CDR3: TGTGCCAGCAGTACTATCGGGACAGGGGGTTTCATTGGCTACACCTTC. Its translation: CASSTIGTGGFIGYTF.

This clonotype was observed a handful of times. Germline and junction disagree at one end, which may indicate a read error. The V call is TRBV28, the J call TRBJ2-7, with no clear D. Germline CDR1 is MDHEN and CDR2 is SYDVKM. The CDR3 contains 12 residues. DNA of the CDR3: TGTGTCAGCAGTTTAGCTGGCTACGAGCAGTACTTC. Residues: CVSSLAGYEQYF.

V usage is TRBV7-2 and J usage is TRBJ1-5, with unresolved D. The germline V gene has CDR1 SGHTA and CDR2 FQGNSA. V shed 1 base and J shed 0 bases, with 13 bases lying between them. The CDR3 sequence is 17 residues long. CDR3 coding DNA: TGTGCCAGCAGCTTAGGCCGTGGGGAGGGTAGCAATCAGCCCCAGCATTTT. Encoded protein: CASSLGRGEGSNQPQHF.

This clonotype has only a few counts. CDR3 loop: CASSQDVSPPSALYF. The CDR3 DNA reads TGCGCCAGCAGCCAAGATGTGTCCCCCCCTAGCGCCCTGTACTTC. The chain combines TRBV4-1 with TRBJ2-5; D is possibly TRBD2 (6 bases). The CDR3 runs to 15 residues. V gave up 0 bases and J gave up 13 bases, with 21 bases separating them. CDR1 MGHRA and CDR2 YSYEKL come from the germline V gene.

The table lists this clonotype with a count of one. This sequence joins TRBV20-1 and TRBJ1-6; D not certain. V dropped 2 bases and J dropped 10 bases, with 12 bases sitting between them. The CDR3 extends over 13 amino acids. From germline, CDR1 is DFQATT and CDR2 SNEGSKA (reference sequence). CDR3 sequence reads: CSARPKRESPLHF. CDR3 in DNA: TGCAGTGCTAGACCGAAAAGGGAATCACCCCTCCACTTT.

This clonotype has at least ten counts. The chain links TRBV5-5 to TRBJ1-5; D is uncertain. CDR1 is SGHKS and CDR2 is YYEKEE in the germline V gene (reference sequence). The CDR3 runs 13 residues. V was cut by 4 bases and J by 0 bases, with 5 bases left in between. The CDR3 loop is CASSAVSNQPQHF. In DNA, the CDR3 is TGTGCCAGCAGCGCCGTTAGCAATCAGCCCCAGCATTTT.

Concerning this clonotype itself: At one boundary the junction diverges from the germline segment, which might be a read error. The CDR3 coding sequence is TGTGCCAGCAGCCCCGGAACGGCGGGGTTAGAGACCCGGTACTTC. It encodes CASSPGTAGLETRYF. The J gene is TRBJ2-5, the V gene TRBV7-9, with a possible D match to TRBD2 (6 bases). Germline CDR1 SEHNR, CDR2 FQNEAQ (reference sequence). CDR3 length: 15 residues.

This clonotype has ten or more counts. This rearrangement joins TRBV29-1 to TRBJ2-5; D call uncertain. Trimming removed 4 bases from V and 5 bases from J, with 8 bases in between. The V gene's germline CDR1 is SQVTM and CDR2 ANQGSEA. The CDR3 has 11 residues. This CDR3 is CSVVQGETQYF. The DNA of the CDR3 is TGCAGCGTTGTACAAGGGGAGACCCAGTACTTC.

V gene TRBV14 combines with J gene TRBJ2-5; 10 positions match TRBD1. Germline lookup yields CDR1 SGHDN and CDR2 FVKESK. The CDR3 is 15 residues long. V was pared by 4 bases and J by 4 bases, with 6 bases of the junction left unmatched. The DNA for the CDR3 is TGTGCCAGCAGCCGCCGCGGACAGGGGGGAGAGACCCAGTACTTC. Translated: CASSRRGQGGETQYF. The whole variable domain, filled in from reference TRBV14 and TRBJ2-5, reads EAGVTQFPSHSVIEKGQTVTLRCDPISGHDNLYWYRRVMGKEIKFLLHFVKESKQDESGMPNNRFLAERTGGTYSTLKVQPAELEDSGVYFCASSRRGQGGETQYFGPGTRLLVL.

The chain has TRBV19 and TRBJ1-1, with unresolved D. Trimming removed 5 bases at V and 3 bases at J, with 10 bases between. The CDR3 runs to 13 residues. The germline gives CDR1 LNHDA, CDR2 SQIVND (reference sequence). DNA for the CDR3: TGTGCCAGTAGTGACGGGGTGCACACTGAAGCTTTCTTT. It yields the protein CASSDGVHTEAFF.

V and J are TRBV11-3 and TRBJ2-3, with TRBD1 matching 8 bases. This CDR3 is built from 14 residues. Germline lookup yields CDR1 SGHNT and CDR2 YENEEA. J lost 4 bases, V lost 5 bases, and 5 bases had no gene match. The CDR3 DNA follows: TGTGCCAGCAGCGACGGACAGGGTTCAGATACGCAGTATTTT. This translates into CASSDGQGSDTQYF.

The chain is built from TRBV7-2 and TRBJ1-5; maybe TRBD1 (5 bases). The germline V gene has CDR1 SGHTA and CDR2 FQGNSA. The CDR3 loop spans 14 amino acids. V was shortened by 5 bases and J by 11 bases, with 19 bases between the two germline ends. For the CDR3, the DNA is TGTGCCAGCAGCCCCGTGGGGGGTGGTGTCGCCCAGCATTTT. This sequence encodes CASSPVGGGVAQHF.

The chain recombines TRBV20-1 with TRBJ1-5, with 7 nucleotides matching TRBD1. The germline gives CDR1 DFQATT, CDR2 SNEGSKA (reference sequence). Trimming at V came to 5 bases and at J to 4 bases, leaving 11 bases not matched to a gene. The CDR3 consists of 15 residues. CDR3 bases: TGCAGTGCTGGAGCCGGGACAGCCTCAAATCAGCCCCAGCATTTT. It encodes CSAGAGTASNQPQHF.

This chain connects TRBV5-1 to TRBJ2-5; weak D call: TRBD1 (6 bases). This CDR3 has 15 residues. Per germline, CDR1 SGHRS and CDR2 YFSETQ. V was trimmed by 1 base and J by 3 bases, leaving 13 bases between them. Here the CDR3 DNA reads TGCGCCAGCAGCTTGACAGGGCTGGCCGAAGAGACCCAGTACTTC. This codes for CASSLTGLAEETQYF. The entire variable domain, with the rest obtained from reference TRBV5-1 and TRBJ2-5, is as follows: KAGVTQTPRYLIKTRGQQVTLSCSPISGHRSVSWYQQTPGQGLQFLFEYFSETQRNKGNFPGRFSGRQFSNSRSEMNVSTLELGDSALYLCASSLTGLAEETQYFGPGTRLLVL.